The rows below give T cell receptor beta chains drawn from one sample of a study of blood T cell repertoires in COVID-19. The method was immunoSEQ multiplex PCR; TCRdb's version includes in-frame clones alone and lacks a portion of them. The sample holds about 240,000 clones; roughly nine tenths are singletons and the top ten take 7.2%. The sequencing sample was made of peripheral blood. The receptors shown here come from a man aged 55 to 70 who had recovered from COVID-19. CDR3s include the opening cysteine and the closing phenylalanine or tryptophan. The order of the fields is V gene, clone size, D gene, J gene, CDR3 DNA, CDR3 protein. A D gene is named only where the DNA matches it firmly. Clone size, where shown, is once, few, many, or a class for clones that have expanded.

V: TRBV5-1; size: -; D: TRBD1; J: TRBJ1-1; DNA: TGCGCCAGCAGCTGGGACAGCCTGAACACTGAAGCTTTCTTT; CDR3: CASSWDSLNTEAFF
V: TRBV6-6; size: -; D: -; J: TRBJ2-5; DNA: TGTGCCAGCAGTTACTCAGACAAGGGGGATCACTTC; CDR3: CASSYSDKGDHF
V: TRBV5-8; size: -; D: -; J: TRBJ2-1; DNA: TGTGCCAGCAGCTTGGGACACACCACCCTCTACAATGAGCAGTTCTTC; CDR3: CASSLGHTTLYNEQFF
V: TRBV6-2/TRBV6-3; size: -; D: -; J: TRBJ2-3; DNA: TGTGCCAGCAGTTGGAGCAGGGACACAGATACGCAGTATTTT; CDR3: CASSWSRDTDTQYF
V: TRBV6-6; size: -; D: -; J: TRBJ2-5; DNA: TGTGCCAGCAGTTTGGGAGGATTCAAAGAGACCCAGTACTTC; CDR3: CASSLGGFKETQYF
V: TRBV5-1; size: -; D: TRBD2; J: TRBJ2-1; DNA: TGCGCCAGCAGCTTGTCGTTAGCGGGGGGCCGCGGCAATGAGCAGTTCTTC; CDR3: CASSLSLAGGRGNEQFF
V: TRBV15; size: -; D: -; J: TRBJ2-1; DNA: TGTGCCACCGGCCGTACGACCGGGGGGCCGGGACGGGGGGAGCAGTTCTTC; CDR3: CATGRTTGGPGRGEQFF
V: TRBV7-8; size: -; D: -; J: TRBJ1-1; DNA: TGTGCCAGCAGTAAGGCGGTGAACACTGAAGCTTTCTTT; CDR3: CASSKAVNTEAFF
V: TRBV6-4; size: -; D: TRBD1; J: TRBJ1-2; DNA: TGTGCCAGCAGTCCCGGGACAGGCCCTTTCTACACCTTC; CDR3: CASSPGTGPFYTF
V: TRBV3-1/TRBV3-2; size: once; D: TRBD2; J: TRBJ2-3; DNA: TGTGCCAGCAGCCTCGCCGGGAGGTCGCAGTATTTT; CDR3: CASSLAGRSQYF
V: TRBV11-2; size: -; D: -; J: TRBJ2-1; DNA: TGTGCCAGCAGCCCCTCCTTACGTGGAGGGCTAGATGAGCAGTTCTTC; CDR3: CASSPSLRGGLDEQFF
V: TRBV2; size: -; D: -; J: TRBJ1-2; DNA: TGTGCCGCGGGTGGGTTGGACTATGGCTACACCTTC; CDR3: CAAGGLDYGYTF
V: TRBV7-8; size: -; D: TRBD1; J: TRBJ2-1; DNA: TGTGCCAGCAGCAATGGGACAGGTCGGTTCAACAATGAGCAGTTCTTC; CDR3: CASSNGTGRFNNEQFF
V: TRBV10-3; size: -; D: -; J: TRBJ1-5; DNA: TGTGCCATCAGTGAGTCATCGGGGATCGCCCAGCATTTT; CDR3: CAISESSGIAQHF
V: TRBV18; size: -; D: TRBD1; J: TRBJ2-2; DNA: TGTGCCAGCTCACCATTCAGAGGGGGCGGTAGCACCGGGGAGCTGTTTTTT; CDR3: CASSPFRGGGSTGELFF
V: TRBV7-2; size: once; D: -; J: TRBJ2-2; DNA: TGTGCCAGCACAAGACTAGTGAACACCGGGGAGCTGTTTTTT; CDR3: CASTRLVNTGELFF
V: TRBV6-6; size: -; D: -; J: TRBJ2-1; DNA: TGTGCCAGCAGTTACGGCCAGGGGTACTACAATGAGCAGTTCTTC; CDR3: CASSYGQGYYNEQFF
V: TRBV6-5; size: -; D: -; J: TRBJ2-3; DNA: TGTGCCAGCAGTTACCAGGCAGGGTTCACAGATACGCAGTATTTT; CDR3: CASSYQAGFTDTQYF
V: TRBV7-6; size: -; D: TRBD2; J: TRBJ2-5; DNA: TGTGCCAGCAGCTTCCCTCCGGGACTAGCAGAAGAGACCCAGTACTTC; CDR3: CASSFPPGLAEETQYF
V: TRBV19; size: -; D: TRBD2; J: TRBJ2-2; DNA: TGTGCCAGTAGCAACCCCGCGTACTGGGGACTAACCGGGGAGCTGTTTTTT; CDR3: CASSNPAYWGLTGELFF
V: TRBV19; size: -; D: TRBD1; J: TRBJ2-1; DNA: TGTGCCAGTAGTTGGACAGGGGTTAATGAGCAGTTCTTC; CDR3: CASSWTGVNEQFF
V: TRBV5-6; size: -; D: -; J: TRBJ2-1; DNA: TGTGCCAGCAGCTTGCGTGAGACTCGGTACAATGAGCAGTTCTTC; CDR3: CASSLRETRYNEQFF
V: TRBV19; size: once; D: TRBD1; J: TRBJ2-3; DNA: TGTGCCAGTAGGCCCGGGACAGCCACAGATACGCAGTATTTT; CDR3: CASRPGTATDTQYF
V: TRBV2; size: -; D: TRBD1; J: TRBJ2-5; DNA: TGTGCCAGCAGCGGGACAGGGGGAATTGAGACCCAGTACTTC; CDR3: CASSGTGGIETQYF
V: TRBV18; size: -; D: -; J: TRBJ1-2; DNA: TGTGCCAGCTCACCCGACAGTTTTAACTATGGCTACACCTTC; CDR3: CASSPDSFNYGYTF